Shown below are 2 T cell receptor beta chains from a single sample sequenced in a study of cytomegalovirus exposure and HLA in healthy donors. Vbeta (60) and Jbeta (13) primers were used in the PCR. Assay: immunoSEQ multiplex PCR; the TCRdb copy retains only in-frame clones and omits some. The table lists approximately 140,000 clones, 75% to 85% of them singletons. Material for sequencing was PBMCs. The receptors derive from a human donor in good health.

The chain carries TRBV27 and TRBJ1-6; TRBD1 might be the D (5 bases). V lost 6 bases, J lost 9 bases, and 18 bases lay in between. Germline V CDR1 and CDR2: MNHEY, SMNVEV (reference sequence). The length of the CDR3 is 15 residues. The CDR3 loop is CASSLGTVGASPLHF. In nucleotides, the CDR3 is TGTGCCAGCAGCCTAGGGACTGTTGGGGCTTCACCCCTCCACTTT.

V and J are TRBV4-1 and TRBJ1-1; a weak D match, TRBD1 (5 bases). V lost 1 base, J lost 4 bases, and 16 bases lay in between. Germline V gives CDR1 MGHRA, CDR2 YSYEKL. The CDR3 is 16 residues long. The CDR3 loop reads CASSQAVGGGITEAFF. DNA of the CDR3: TGCGCCAGCAGCCAAGCGGTCGGGGGAGGTATCACTGAAGCTTTCTTT.